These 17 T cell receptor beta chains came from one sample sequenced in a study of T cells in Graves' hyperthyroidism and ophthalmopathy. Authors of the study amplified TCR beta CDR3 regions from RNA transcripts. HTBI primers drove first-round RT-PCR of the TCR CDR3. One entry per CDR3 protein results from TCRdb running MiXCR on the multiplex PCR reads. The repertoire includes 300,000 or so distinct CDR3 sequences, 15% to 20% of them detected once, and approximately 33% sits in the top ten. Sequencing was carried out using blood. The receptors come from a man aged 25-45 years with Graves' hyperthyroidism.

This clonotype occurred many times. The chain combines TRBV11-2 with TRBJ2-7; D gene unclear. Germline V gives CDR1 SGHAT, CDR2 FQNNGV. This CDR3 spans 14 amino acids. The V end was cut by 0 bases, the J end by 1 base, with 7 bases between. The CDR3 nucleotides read TGTGCCAGCAGCTTAGATCGCCTTTCCTACGAGCAGTACTTC. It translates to CASSLDRLSYEQYF.

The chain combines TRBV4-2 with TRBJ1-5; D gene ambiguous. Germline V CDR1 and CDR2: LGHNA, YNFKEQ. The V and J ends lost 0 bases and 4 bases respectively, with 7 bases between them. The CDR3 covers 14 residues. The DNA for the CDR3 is TGTGCCAGCAGCCAAGACAGTAATAATCAGCCCCAGCATTTT. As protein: CASSQDSNNQPQHF.

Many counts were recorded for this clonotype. CDR3 nucleotides: TGTGCCATCAGTCCCGACAGGGAATCTTATGGCTACACCTTC. This encodes CAISPDRESYGYTF. The chain joins TRBV10-3 to TRBJ1-2, with TRBD1 identical over 7 bases. Germline lookup yields CDR1 ENHRY and CDR2 SYGVKD. Trimming removed 5 bases from V and 5 bases from J; junction bases left unmatched: 8. The CDR3 is 14 amino acids.

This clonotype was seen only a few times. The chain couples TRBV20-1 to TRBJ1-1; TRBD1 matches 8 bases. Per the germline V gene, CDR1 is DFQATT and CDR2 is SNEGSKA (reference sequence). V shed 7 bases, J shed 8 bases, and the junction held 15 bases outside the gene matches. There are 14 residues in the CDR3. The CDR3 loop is CSGGRGRWVGEAFF. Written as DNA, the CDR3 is TGCAGTGGGGGCAGGGGGCGTTGGGTGGGGGAAGCTTTCTTT.

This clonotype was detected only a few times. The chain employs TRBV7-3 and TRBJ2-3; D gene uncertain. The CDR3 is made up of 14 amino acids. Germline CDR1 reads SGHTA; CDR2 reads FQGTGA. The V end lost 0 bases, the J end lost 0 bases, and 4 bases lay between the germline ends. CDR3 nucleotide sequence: TGTGCCAGCAGCTTAACGAGTAGCACAGATACGCAGTATTTT. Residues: CASSLTSSTDTQYF.

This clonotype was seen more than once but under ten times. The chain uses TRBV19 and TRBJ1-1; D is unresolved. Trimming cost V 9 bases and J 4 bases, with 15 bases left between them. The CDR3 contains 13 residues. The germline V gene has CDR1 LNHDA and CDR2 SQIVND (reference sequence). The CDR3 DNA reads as TGTGCCAGCCGTATTGAGGGAATCACTGAAGCTTTCTTT. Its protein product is CASRIEGITEAFF.

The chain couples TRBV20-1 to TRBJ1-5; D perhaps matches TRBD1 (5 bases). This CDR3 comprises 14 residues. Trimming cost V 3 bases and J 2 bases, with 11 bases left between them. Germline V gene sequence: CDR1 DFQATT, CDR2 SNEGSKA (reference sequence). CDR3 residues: CSARAGGGNQPQHF. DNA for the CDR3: TGCAGTGCTAGGGCGGGGGGAGGCAATCAGCCCCAGCATTTT.

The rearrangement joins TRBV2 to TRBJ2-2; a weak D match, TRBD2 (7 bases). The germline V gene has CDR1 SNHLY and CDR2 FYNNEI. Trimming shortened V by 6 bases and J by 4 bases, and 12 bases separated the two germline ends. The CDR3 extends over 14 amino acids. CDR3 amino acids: CASSRGAGTGELFF. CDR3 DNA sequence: TGTGCCAGCAGCCGGGGGGCCGGCACCGGGGAGCTGTTTTTT. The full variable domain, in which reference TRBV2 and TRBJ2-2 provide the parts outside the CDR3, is EPEVTQTPSHQVTQMGQEVILRCVPISNHLYFYWYRQILGQKVEFLVSFYNNEISEKSEIFDDQFSVERPDGSNFTLKIRSTKLEDSAMYFCASSRGAGTGELFFGEGSRLTVL.

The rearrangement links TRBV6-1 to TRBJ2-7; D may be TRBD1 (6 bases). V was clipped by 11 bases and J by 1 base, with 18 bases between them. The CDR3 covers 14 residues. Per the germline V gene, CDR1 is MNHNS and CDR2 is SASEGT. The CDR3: CAGSRGTLSYEQYF. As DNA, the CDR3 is TGTGCCGGATCCCGAGGGACATTGTCCTACGAGCAGTACTTC.

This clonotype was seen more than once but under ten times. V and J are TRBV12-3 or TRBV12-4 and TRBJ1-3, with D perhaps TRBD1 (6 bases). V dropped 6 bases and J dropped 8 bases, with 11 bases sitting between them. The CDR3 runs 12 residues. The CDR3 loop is CASSPRGYTIYF. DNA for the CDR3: TGTGCCAGCAGCCCCAGGGGCTACACCATATATTTT.

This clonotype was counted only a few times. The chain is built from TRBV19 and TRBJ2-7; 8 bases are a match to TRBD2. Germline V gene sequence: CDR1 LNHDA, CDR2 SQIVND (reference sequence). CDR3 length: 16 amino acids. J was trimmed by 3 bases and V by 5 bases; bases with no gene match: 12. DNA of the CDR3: TGTGCCAGTAGTCTAAGTGGTAGCGGGGCTAACTACGAGCAGTACTTC. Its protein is CASSLSGSGANYEQYF.

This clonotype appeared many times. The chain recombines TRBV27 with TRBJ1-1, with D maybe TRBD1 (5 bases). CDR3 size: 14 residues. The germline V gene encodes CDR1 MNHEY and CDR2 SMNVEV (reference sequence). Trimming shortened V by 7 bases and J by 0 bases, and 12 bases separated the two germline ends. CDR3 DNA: TGTGCCAGCACCTCAGGGAGAATGAACACTGAAGCTTTCTTT. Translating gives CASTSGRMNTEAFF.

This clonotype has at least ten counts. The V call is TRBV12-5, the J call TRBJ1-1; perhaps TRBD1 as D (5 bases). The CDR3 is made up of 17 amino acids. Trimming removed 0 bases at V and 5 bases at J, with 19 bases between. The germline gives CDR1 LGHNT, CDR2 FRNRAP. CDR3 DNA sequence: TGTGCTAGTGGTTTGGTATCTGGGGGAAGTTTTTGGACTGAAGCTTTCTTT. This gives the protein CASGLVSGGSFWTEAFF. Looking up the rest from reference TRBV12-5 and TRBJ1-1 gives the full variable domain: DARVTQTPRHKVTEMGQEVTMRCQPILGHNTVFWYRQTMMQGLELLAYFRNRAPLDDSGMPKDRFSAEMPDATLATLKIQPSEPRDSAVYFCASGLVSGGSFWTEAFFGQGTRLTVV.

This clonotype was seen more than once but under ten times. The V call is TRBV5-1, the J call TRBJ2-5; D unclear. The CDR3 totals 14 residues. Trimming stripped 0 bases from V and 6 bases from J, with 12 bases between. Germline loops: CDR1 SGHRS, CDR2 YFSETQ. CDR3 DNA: TGCGCCAGCAGCTTGGGGCTCCCCGGCCAGACCCAGTACTTC. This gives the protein CASSLGLPGQTQYF.

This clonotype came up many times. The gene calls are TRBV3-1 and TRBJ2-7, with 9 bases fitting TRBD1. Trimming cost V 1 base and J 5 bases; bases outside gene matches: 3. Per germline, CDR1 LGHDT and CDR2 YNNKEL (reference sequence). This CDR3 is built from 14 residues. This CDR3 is CASSQGTGANEQYF. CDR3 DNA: TGTGCCAGCAGCCAAGGGACAGGGGCCAACGAGCAGTACTTC.

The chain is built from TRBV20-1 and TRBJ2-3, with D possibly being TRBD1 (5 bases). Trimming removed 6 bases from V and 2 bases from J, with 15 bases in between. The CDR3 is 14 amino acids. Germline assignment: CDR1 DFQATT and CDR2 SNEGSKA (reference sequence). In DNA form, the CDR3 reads TGCAGTGCCCCGACTCCGACAGACACAGATACGCAGTATTTT. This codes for CSAPTPTDTDTQYF.

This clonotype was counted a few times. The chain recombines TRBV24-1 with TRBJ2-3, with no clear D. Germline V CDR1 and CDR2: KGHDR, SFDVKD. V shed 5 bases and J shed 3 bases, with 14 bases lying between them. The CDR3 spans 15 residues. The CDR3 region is CATSGVVSQTDTQYF. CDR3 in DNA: TGTGCCACCAGTGGAGTCGTCTCCCAGACAGATACGCAGTATTTT.